The rows below give T cell receptor beta chains drawn from one sample of a study of cytomegalovirus exposure and HLA in healthy donors. Libraries were prepared by immunoSEQ multiplex PCR; TCRdb keeps only in-frame clonotypes and omits some of them. The profile covers nearly 200,000 clones, with 65% to 90% appearing a single time and roughly 13% taken by the ten largest. The sample taken for sequencing was PBMCs. All receptors derive from a woman aged 25-40 years in good health and CMV-seropositive. The CDR3 runs from the conserved cysteine through the conserved F or W. D genes are given only for firm matches. A clone size is listed for some rows: how often the clone was seen (once, few, many), or a class if it is expanded.

size | D | J | V | DNA | CDR3
once | TRBD1 | TRBJ2-5 | TRBV6-4 | TGTGCCATCCTACCACAACAGGGGGAAGAGACCCAGTACTTC | CAILPQQGEETQYF
- | - | TRBJ2-5 | TRBV6-1 | TGTGCCAGCAGTAGGGACTTTCAAGAGACCCAGTACTTC | CASSRDFQETQYF
- | TRBD1 | TRBJ2-3 | TRBV5-1 | TGCGCCAGCAGCACCGGACAGGGGTTAGATACGCAGTATTTT | CASSTGQGLDTQYF
- | TRBD2 | TRBJ2-1 | TRBV2 | TGTGCCAGCAAAACAAGCGGCGGGAGCAATGAGCAGTTCTTC | CASKTSGGSNEQFF
- | TRBD1 | TRBJ1-2 | TRBV6-5 | TGTGCCAGCAGTTTCAACAGGGGATCGGGCCTCTACACCTTC | CASSFNRGSGLYTF
- | - | TRBJ2-7 | TRBV28 | TGTGCCAGCAGTCCGAGGGTCACCTACGAGCAGTACTTC | CASSPRVTYEQYF
- | - | TRBJ2-7 | TRBV7-9 | TGTGCCAGCAGCTTATCAGGGCCCTACGAGCAGTACTTC | CASSLSGPYEQYF
- | TRBD1 | TRBJ2-5 | TRBV5-8 | TGTGCCAGCAGTAGGGACAGGGGGGAGACCCAGTACTTC | CASSRDRGETQYF
- | TRBD2 | TRBJ2-1 | TRBV14 | TGTGCCAGCAGCTCGGGACTAGGGTCCTACAATGAGCAGTTCTTC | CASSSGLGSYNEQFF
- | TRBD2 | TRBJ2-5 | TRBV7-9 | TGTGCCAGCAGCTTGTTAGGACTAGCTTCTGAGACCCAGTACTTC | CASSLLGLASETQYF
- | - | TRBJ2-1 | TRBV7-8 | TGTGCCAGCGCGGACTACCTGGACGATGAGCAGTTCTTC | CASADYLDDEQFF
- | - | TRBJ2-7 | TRBV7-9 | TGTGCCAGCAGCCGAATGACGACTGGGACTGCCTACGAGCAGTACTTC | CASSRMTTGTAYEQYF
- | - | TRBJ1-5 | TRBV25-1 | TGTGCCAGCAGTGAACCCGGGATGGGTCAGCCCCAGCATTTT | CASSEPGMGQPQHF
- | TRBD2 | TRBJ2-2 | TRBV9 | TGTGCCAGCAGCCCCCTAGCGGGAAGGAACACCGGGGAGCTGTTTTTT | CASSPLAGRNTGELFF
- | - | TRBJ2-2 | TRBV7-6 | TGTGCCAGCAGCGCAGGTGTCGGGGAGCTGTTTTTT | CASSAGVGELFF
- | - | TRBJ1-5 | TRBV6-6 | TGTGCCAGCAGCGAGGGAAGCAATCAGCCCCAGCATTTT | CASSEGSNQPQHF
once | TRBD2 | TRBJ2-1 | TRBV25-1 | TGTGCCAGCAGTGCCACTAGCGGATTTTCCTACAATGAGCAGTTCTTC | CASSATSGFSYNEQFF
- | - | TRBJ2-7 | TRBV27 | TGTGCCAGCAGTCGAACTGGACAGATCGACTACGAGCAGTACTTC | CASSRTGQIDYEQYF
- | TRBD2 | TRBJ2-1 | TRBV15 | TGTGCCACCAGCAGACGGACCGGGACTAGCGATAATCACAATGAGCAGTTCTTC | CATSRRTGTSDNHNEQFF
once | TRBD1 | TRBJ1-3 | TRBV25-1 | TGTGCCAGCAGTTTACAGGGGGGCACTGGAAACACCATATATTTT | CASSLQGGTGNTIYF
few | TRBD1 | TRBJ1-5 | TRBV30 | TGTGCCTGGAGTGGACAGGGCTATCAGCCCCAGCATTTT | CAWSGQGYQPQHF
- | TRBD1 | TRBJ1-4 | TRBV7-2 | TGTGCCAGCAGCTTAGGACAGGGGGTAATAAGTGAAAAACTGTTTTTT | CASSLGQGVISEKLFF
- | TRBD1 | TRBJ1-2 | TRBV2 | TGTGCCAGCAGTGTCGACCGGGACAGTCGGGGAGGCTATGGCTACACCTTC | CASSVDRDSRGGYGYTF
- | TRBD2 | TRBJ2-7 | TRBV7-8 | TGTGCCAGCAGCTTAAGTGTGGGGCTAGCGGGAGTGAAACTTTACTTC | CASSLSVGLAGVKLYF
- | - | TRBJ2-1 | TRBV9 | TGTGCCAGCAGTCTGGGGAGCGCCTACAATGAGCAGTTCTTC | CASSLGSAYNEQFF
few | - | TRBJ2-3 | TRBV7-2 | TGTGCCAGCAGCTTTTACACGGATACGCAGTATTTT | CASSFYTDTQYF
- | TRBD2 | TRBJ2-1 | TRBV6-1 | TGTGCCCGCAGAACTAGCGGGGGAATTTCGGGGGAGCAGTTCTTC | CARRTSGGISGEQFF
- | TRBD1 | TRBJ1-2 | TRBV6-5 | TGTGCCAGCAGTTACTCGAGAGACAGGGTTTTGGATGGCTACACCTTC | CASSYSRDRVLDGYTF
- | - | TRBJ1-1 | TRBV18 | TGTGCCAGCTCAACTAACCACCCGACGACTGAAGCTTTCTTT | CASSTNHPTTEAFF
- | TRBD2 | TRBJ2-3 | TRBV9 | TGTGCCAGCAGCGTAGCGGGAGGGCAAACAGATACGCAGTATTTT | CASSVAGGQTDTQYF